This entry lists 26 T cell receptor beta chains sequenced from one sample in a study of CD8 T cells in ankylosing spondylitis. TCRdb processed the 5' RACE reads anew with MiXCR; each CDR3 protein has one entry. The table shows approximately 200,000 distinct CDR3 sequences, with around 13% occurring only once. The specimen sequenced was blood, either unsorted or a sorted T cell fraction (not recorded which). The receptors come from a male donor with ankylosing spondylitis or in good health (not recorded which).

This clonotype has ten or more counts. The chain recombines TRBV4-1 with TRBJ2-1; unclear D gene. Per the germline V gene, CDR1 is MGHRA and CDR2 is YSYEKL. The CDR3 sequence is 15 residues long. The ends were cut back, 0 bases at V and 6 bases at J, with 12 bases in the middle. CDR3 amino acids: CASSQEGPRINEQFF. CDR3 coding DNA: TGCGCCAGCAGCCAAGAAGGGCCACGCATCAATGAGCAGTTCTTC.

This clonotype came up a few times. The chain combines TRBV7-8 with TRBJ1-5, with TRBD1 identical over 8 bases. The CDR3 is 16 residues long. Germline V CDR1 and CDR2: SGHVS, FQNEAQ. The V gene end was trimmed by 2 bases and the J gene end by 4 bases; junction bases not matched to a gene: 7. The CDR3 region is CASSLLTGGLNQPQHF. DNA for the CDR3: TGTGCCAGCAGCTTACTAACAGGGGGTCTAAATCAGCCCCAGCATTTT.

The V call is TRBV5-1, the J call TRBJ2-3; D is uncertain. Between the trimmed V and J ends, which lost 4 bases and 7 bases, there was a span of 34 bases. The germline V gene has CDR1 SGHRS and CDR2 YFSETQ. The CDR3 has 20 residues. The CDR3 region is CASSGSTPRLIGRELNTQYF. The CDR3 coding sequence is TGCGCCAGCAGCGGCTCAACTCCGCGGTTGATCGGTAGGGAACTAAATACGCAGTATTTT.

This clonotype was seen only a few times. The gene calls are TRBV14 and TRBJ1-2; D unclear. Germline CDR1 SGHDN, CDR2 FVKESK. V dropped 0 bases and J dropped 4 bases, with 6 bases sitting between them. The CDR3 runs to 13 residues. CDR3 nucleotides: TGTGCCAGCAGCCAAGAGTATGGCTATGGCTACACCTTC. Protein: CASSQEYGYGYTF.

This chain joins TRBV10-3 and TRBJ1-2; D is uncertain. The germline V and J ends were trimmed by 7 bases and 4 bases, with 13 bases remaining between them. The V gene's germline CDR1 is ENHRY and CDR2 SYGVKD. This CDR3 is 13 amino acids long. The CDR3 nucleotides read TGTGCCATCACTGGGCAGGACCTCTATGGCTACACCTTC. Translated: CAITGQDLYGYTF.

This clonotype was found a few times. V and J are TRBV20-1 and TRBJ2-2; D is uncertain. Germline loops: CDR1 DFQATT, CDR2 SNEGSKA (reference sequence). Trimming removed 1 base at V and 6 bases at J, with 6 bases between. CDR3 length: 12 residues. CDR3 sequence (DNA): TGCAGTGCTAGAGTGTGGGCCGGGGAGCTGTTTTTT. Residues: CSARVWAGELFF.

The rearrangement joins TRBV5-6 to TRBJ1-2, with TRBD1 identical over 7 bases. CDR1 is SGHDT and CDR2 is YYEEEE in the germline V gene. The CDR3 consists of 12 residues. J gave up 8 bases and V 5 bases, and 6 bases lay outside the gene matches. CDR3 bases: TGTGCCAGCAGTTTTACAGGGGAGGGCTACACCTTC. It codes for CASSFTGEGYTF.

The rearrangement uses TRBV5-1 and TRBJ2-2; 10 nucleotides line up with TRBD1. Germline CDR1 SGHRS, CDR2 YFSETQ. V lost 4 bases, J lost 6 bases, and 9 bases stayed unmatched. This CDR3 is 16 amino acids long. The CDR3 spells CASSPGQGEAAGELFF. The CDR3 bases are TGCGCCAGCAGCCCCGGACAGGGGGAAGCCGCCGGGGAGCTGTTTTTT.

The rearrangement uses TRBV27 and TRBJ2-1; 9 bases line up with TRBD2. This CDR3 has 16 residues. V gave up 5 bases and J gave up 1 base; unmatched junction bases: 6. Germline CDR1 is MNHEY and CDR2 is SMNVEV (reference sequence). CDR3 protein: CASSLASGESYNEQFF. The DNA for the CDR3 is TGTGCCAGCAGTCTGGCTAGCGGGGAGTCCTACAATGAGCAGTTCTTC.

This clonotype showed up just a few times. The CDR3 here is CASSQEGMNTEAFF. The CDR3 DNA is TGCGCCAGCAGCCAAGAGGGGATGAACACTGAAGCTTTCTTT. The chain couples TRBV4-1 to TRBJ1-1; no definite D call. This CDR3 comprises 14 residues. Per the germline V gene, CDR1 is MGHRA and CDR2 is YSYEKL. V lost 0 bases, J lost 0 bases, and 5 bases lay in between.

This chain connects TRBV5-1 to TRBJ2-3; D is possibly TRBD2 (5 bases). Germline values: CDR1 SGHRS, CDR2 YFSETQ. The germline V and J ends were trimmed by 2 bases and 4 bases, with 11 bases remaining between them. The CDR3 is 14 residues long. The CDR3 spells CASSLETSPDTQYF. The CDR3 nucleotides read TGCGCCAGCAGCTTAGAAACTAGTCCAGATACGCAGTATTTT.

This clonotype turned up a few times. The chain links TRBV12-3 or TRBV12-4 to TRBJ2-7; 12 positions match TRBD2. V shed 6 bases, J shed 5 bases, and the junction held 2 bases outside the gene matches. The CDR3 loop spans 13 amino acids. The DNA of the CDR3 is TGTGCCAGCAGGACTAGCGGGAGAGACGAGCAGTACTTC. Translation gives CASRTSGRDEQYF.

The chain is built from TRBV12-3 or TRBV12-4 and TRBJ2-2; no reliable D call. CDR3 length equals 14 residues. V lost 5 bases, J lost 4 bases, and 11 bases lay in between. The CDR3 DNA reads as TGTGCCAGCAGTAGGACCGGGCCCACCGGGGAGCTGTTTTTT. This encodes CASSRTGPTGELFF.

V is TRBV12-3 or TRBV12-4 and J is TRBJ2-5, with D perhaps TRBD2 (5 bases). Trimming cost V 5 bases and J 2 bases, with 15 bases left between them. CDR3 size: 15 residues. The CDR3 region is CASSPILEPQETQYF. The CDR3 DNA sequence: TGTGCCAGCAGTCCGATACTAGAGCCGCAAGAGACCCAGTACTTC.

Regarding this clonotype: A much larger clone differs by one base, so this may be a read error. V usage is TRBV7-9 and J usage is TRBJ2-7, with D unresolved. Germline CDR1 is SEHNR and CDR2 is FQNEAQ (reference sequence). The CDR3 totals 13 residues. In nucleotides, the CDR3 is TGTACCAGCAGCTTAGTAACAGACTACGAGCAGTACTTC. Amino acids: CTSSLVTDYEQYF.

V is TRBV28 and J is TRBJ1-2; unclear D gene. Trimming left V 5 bases short and J 4 bases short, with 5 bases between. Germline-derived CDR1 and CDR2 are MDHEN and SYDVKM. The CDR3 totals 11 residues. Here the CDR3 reads CASSKIYGYTF. The CDR3 nucleotides read TGTGCCAGCAGTAAGATCTATGGCTACACCTTC.

The chain joins TRBV21-1 to TRBJ2-4; the table's D call, TRBD2, was not checked against the DNA. TRBV21-1 is classified as a pseudogene. The CDR3 consists of 16 residues. Here the CDR3 DNA reads TGTGCCAGCAGCAAAGGGGGTGGAGGGAGCAAAAACATTCAGTACTTC. This encodes CASSKGGGGSKNIQYF.

The chain recombines TRBV5-5 with TRBJ2-2; TRBD1 is a possible D gene (5 bases). CDR1 is SGHKS, CDR2 YYEKEE, per germline (reference sequence). The CDR3 sequence is 14 residues long. V lost 4 bases and J lost 1, with 8 bases in between. CDR3 DNA sequence: TGTGCCAGCAGCACAGGAGAGAACACCGGGGAGCTGTTTTTT. Amino acid sequence: CASSTGENTGELFF.

The CDR3 coding sequence is TGTGCCAGCTGTTTAAGATTATGGGGACCATTTTACACAGATACGCAGTATTTT. Its protein is CASCLRLWGPFYTDTQYF. The chain carries TRBV3-1 and TRBJ2-3; D is tentatively TRBD1 or TRBD2 (5 bases each). CDR1 and CDR2 from the germline V gene are LGHDT and YNNKEL (reference sequence). CDR3 size: 18 residues. Trimming shortened V by 8 bases and J by 2 bases, and 26 bases separated the two germline ends.

This clonotype was seen repeatedly, ten times or more. The rearrangement links TRBV4-1 to TRBJ2-1; 8 nucleotides match TRBD2. Trimming cost V 1 base and J 7 bases; bases outside gene matches: 6. Germline V lookup: CDR1 MGHRA, CDR2 YSYEKL. The CDR3 runs 15 residues. This CDR3 is CASSQVPAGVNEQFF. The CDR3 coding sequence is TGCGCCAGCAGCCAAGTACCAGCGGGAGTAAATGAGCAGTTCTTC.

The J gene is TRBJ2-1, the V gene TRBV20-1; tentatively, D is TRBD2 (7 bases). Germline CDR1 and CDR2: DFQATT and SNEGSKA (reference sequence). With 1 base removed from V and 2 bases from J, the gap between germline ends came to 18 bases. The CDR3 spans 17 residues. CDR3 region: CSARVGAGVPTYNEQFF. CDR3 sequence (DNA): TGCAGTGCTAGAGTGGGGGCGGGAGTGCCGACCTACAATGAGCAGTTCTTC.

This sequence joins TRBV7-9 and TRBJ1-2; TRBD1 is a possible D gene (6 bases). The CDR3 is made up of 14 amino acids. The germline CDR1 and CDR2 sequences are SEHNR and FQNEAQ (reference sequence). V was pared by 4 bases and J by 7 bases, with 16 bases between. CDR3 loop: CASSSGTGTSGYTF. The DNA for the CDR3 is TGTGCCAGCAGCTCGGGTACAGGGACGAGTGGCTACACCTTC. Combining the CDR3 with reference TRBV7-9 and TRBJ1-2 gives the whole variable domain DTGVSQNPRHKITKRGQNVTFRCDPISEHNRLYWYRQTLGQGPEFLTYFQNEAQLEKSRLLSDRFSAERPKGSFSTLEIQRTEQGDSAMYLCASSSGTGTSGYTFGSGTRLTVV.

This clonotype was found a few times. The chain employs TRBV9 and TRBJ1-1; D is unresolved. V gave up 0 bases and J gave up 0 bases, with 12 bases separating them. Germline V gene data show CDR1 as SGDLS and CDR2 as YYNGEE. The CDR3 runs 16 residues. The CDR3 DNA sequence: TGTGCCAGCAGCGTAGTAGGGAATGGTATGAACACTGAAGCTTTCTTT. Protein: CASSVVGNGMNTEAFF.

The chain uses TRBV13 and TRBJ2-7; maybe TRBD2 (5 bases). The CDR3 spans 13 residues. With 5 bases removed from V and 6 bases from J, the gap between germline ends came to 14 bases. Germline V gene sequence: CDR1 PRHDT, CDR2 FYEKMQ (reference sequence). For the CDR3, the DNA is TGTGCCAGCAGCCCAACCCCTGCGGGCGAGCAGTACTTC. Encoded protein: CASSPTPAGEQYF. Using reference TRBV13 and TRBJ2-7 for the parts outside the CDR3, the full variable domain is AAGVIQSPRHLIKEKRETATLKCYPIPRHDTVYWYQQGPGQDPQFLISFYEKMQSDKGSIPDRFSAQQFSDYHSELNMSSLELGDSALYFCASSPTPAGEQYFGPGTRLTVT.

This clonotype was seen at least ten times. The J gene is TRBJ2-1, the V gene TRBV12-3 or TRBV12-4; D is tentatively TRBD1 or TRBD2 (6 bases each). V shed 3 bases and J shed 8 bases, with 11 bases lying between them. The CDR3 sequence is 13 residues long. CDR3 in amino acids: CASSFGGRDEQFF. In DNA, the CDR3 is TGTGCCAGCAGTTTTGGGGGGCGGGATGAGCAGTTCTTC.

Comments on this clonotype: Mismatch with germline at one junction end may stem from a read error. The V gene is TRBV5-6, the J gene TRBJ2-7, with TRBD1 matching 9 bases. Germline CDR1 is SGHDT and CDR2 is YYEEEE. This CDR3 is 12 amino acids long. CDR3 residues: CASSLGGTGNLF. Here the CDR3 DNA reads TGTGCCAGCAGCTTGGGGGGGACAGGGAACCTATTC.